The present T cell receptor (beta chain) was sequenced within a study of neurological immune-mediated disorders. Study-wide results and caveats: Private repertoires in all groups were suggested by the finding that expanded clones across subjects shared no CDR3 amino acid sequences.

With 10-nucleotide random UMIs included, cDNA was synthesized by 5'RACE. Sequencing runs each yielded over 180 million TCR-beta sequences from 15-18 subjects. TCRdb re-called the 5' RACE reads through MiXCR, storing one row per CDR3 protein. Among some 20,000 distinct CDR3 sequences listed, 11% to 15% were seen once. In this sample, this clonotype turned up many times. Antigen specificity is unknown. Trimming cost V 4 bases and J 2 bases, with 15 bases left between them. Germline assignment: CDR1 SGHRS and CDR2 YFSETQ. The CDR3 is made up of 15 amino acids. The origin of this receptor is an older woman with HTLV-1-associated myelopathy (HAM/TSP). The sequenced sample was CD4+ T cells from blood. This chain connects TRBV5-1 to TRBJ2-5, with a weak D call TRBD2 (6 bases). CDR3 nucleotides: TGCGCCAGCAGCGCAGGACTACCTGGACAAGAGACCCAGTACTTC. It encodes CASSAGLPGQETQYF.